Sequencing of this TCR beta chain was carried out in a study of T cell repertoires in ileal Crohn's disease. For the study at large: Median disease duration was approximately eight years; around 35% smoked at surgery.

CDR3 size: 15 residues. The germline V gene encodes CDR1 PRHDT and CDR2 FYEKMQ (reference sequence). Trimming removed 3 bases from V and 3 bases from J, with 13 bases in between. Per sample, approximately 540 nanograms of biopsy DNA were TCRB immunosequenced. Clones were read by immunoSEQ multiplex PCR, and TCRdb kept only the in-frame ones, dropping some. The data contain 12,000 or so clones, about 67% of them singletons. Specified time point: neoterminal ileum biopsy at postoperative endoscopy, about 6 months after surgery. Included were adult ileal or ileocolonic Crohn's patients indicated for ileocolonic resection. This clone was counted a single time.

The chain is built from TRBV13 and TRBJ2-3; TRBD1 or TRBD2 may be the D gene (6 bases each). The clonotype originates from an adult with Crohn's disease. The sequenced sample was ileal tissue. The CDR3: CASSLGEGGTDTQYF. The DNA of the CDR3 is TGTGCCAGCAGCTTGGGCGAGGGGGGAACAGATACGCAGTATTTT.